The clone carrying this T cell receptor beta chain was counted many times. Its cognate antigen is unknown. This sample is part of a study of metastatic and nonmetastatic thyroid tumors. About the research overall: Comparison of repertoires was carried out across blood and tumor or nodule tissue from malignant and benign thyroid patients. Study outcomes and limitations: The reported finding was significantly higher TCR beta diversity in malignant thyroid tumors relative to benign nodules, in blood and tumor.

This CDR3 comprises 12 residues. V lost 6 bases and J lost 9, with 12 bases in between. Germline V gene sequence: CDR1 DFQATT, CDR2 SNEGSKA (reference sequence). No treatment had been given to any patient before thyroid surgery. Per the original data handling: Clinicopathological groups of papillary thyroid cancer showed CDR3 differences that were used to build a distant-metastasis classifier. TCRdb reanalyzed the PCR reads with MiXCR. TCRdb's processing, not the authors', yielded these V and J calls. Among tens of thousands of clones listed, approximately 11% were seen once. J is TRBJ1-6 and V is TRBV20-1; no definite D call. The sequencing input was blood. This clonotype originated in a female donor with papillary thyroid cancer or a benign thyroid nodule (not recorded which). Some clones in this sample may be carry-over from other donors' samples. CDR3 in amino acids: CSATLKGSPLHF. The CDR3 coding sequence is TGCAGTGCCACTCTAAAGGGTTCACCCCTCCACTTT.